This T cell receptor beta chain emerged from a study of blood T cell repertoires in COVID-19. Study overall: Both acute and convalescent COVID-19 samples were obtained from the United States, Italy and Spain. The cDNA or gDNA used as material had been derived from T cells, B-cell-depleted T cells, or PBMCs.

Original analysis: Using reference gene primer amplification, nucleated cell counts were estimated. The method was immunoSEQ multiplex PCR; TCRdb's version includes in-frame clones alone and lacks a portion of them. That table supplies the V and J calls and clone size; D and trimming were determined from the DNA. This table has about 240,000 clones, about 88% appearing once. V shed 6 bases and J 1 base; nucleotides not matched to a gene: 8. The CDR3 is 15 amino acids. The germline V gene has CDR1 MNHEY and CDR2 SMNVEV (reference sequence). The chain employs TRBV27 and TRBJ1-2, with 7 nucleotides matching TRBD1. The sequenced material came from peripheral blood. The sequence came from a woman in her seventies with active or convalescent COVID-19. The CDR3 DNA sequence: TGTGCCAGCAGCGGAATGGGGACAGTTAACTATGGCTACACCTTC. It is translated as CASSGMGTVNYGYTF.